This T cell receptor beta chain is from a study of shared clonotypes between healthy human individuals. The naive CD8 fraction comprised CD45RO-negative cells positively selected for CCR7 and excluded terminally differentiated effector memory CD45RA+ cells. Donors, healthy HIV-negative adults, lacked recent acute infections or vaccinations. Findings and limits, study-wide: Generally, estimated richness proved larger in naive subsets than it did in memory subsets.

Concerning this clone: Its specificity is not known.

Germline V gives CDR1 SNHLY, CDR2 FYNNEI. J gave up 1 base and V 6 bases, and 3 bases lay outside the gene matches. The CDR3 extends over 14 amino acids. Assay: immunoSEQ multiplex PCR; the TCRdb copy retains only in-frame clones and omits some. The sample has approximately 1.9 million clones; around 95% are singletons. The sample consisted of naive CD8+ T cells from PBMCs. The receptor was isolated from a man in his late teens or twenties in good health. Some clones in this sample may be carry-over from other donors' samples. The chain couples TRBV2 to TRBJ2-5; 9 nucleotides agree with TRBD2. The CDR3 DNA reads as TGTGCCAGCAGAGGGGGACTAGCCCAAGAGACCCAGTACTTC. Its translation: CASRGGLAQETQYF.